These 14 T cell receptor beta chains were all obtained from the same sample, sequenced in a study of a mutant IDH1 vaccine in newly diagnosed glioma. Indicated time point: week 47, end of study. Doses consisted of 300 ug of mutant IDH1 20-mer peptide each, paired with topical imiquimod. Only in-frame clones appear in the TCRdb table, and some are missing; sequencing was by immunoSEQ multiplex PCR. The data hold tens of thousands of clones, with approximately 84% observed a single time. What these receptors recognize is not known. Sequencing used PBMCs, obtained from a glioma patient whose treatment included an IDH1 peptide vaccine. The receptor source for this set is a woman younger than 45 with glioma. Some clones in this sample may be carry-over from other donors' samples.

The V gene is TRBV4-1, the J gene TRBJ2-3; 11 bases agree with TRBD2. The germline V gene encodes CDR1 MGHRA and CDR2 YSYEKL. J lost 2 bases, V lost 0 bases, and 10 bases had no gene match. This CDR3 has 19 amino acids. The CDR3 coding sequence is TGCGCCAGCAGCCAAGAGGGGGCGGTACTAGCGGGAGTCACAGATACGCAGTATTTT. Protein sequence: CASSQEGAVLAGVTDTQYF.

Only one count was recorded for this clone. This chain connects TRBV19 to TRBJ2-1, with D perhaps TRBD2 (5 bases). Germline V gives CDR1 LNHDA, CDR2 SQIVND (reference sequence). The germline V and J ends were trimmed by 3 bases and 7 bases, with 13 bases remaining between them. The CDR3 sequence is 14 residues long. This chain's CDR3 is CASSIGGLGNEQFF. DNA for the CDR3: TGTGCCAGTAGTATTGGCGGGCTGGGAAATGAGCAGTTCTTC.

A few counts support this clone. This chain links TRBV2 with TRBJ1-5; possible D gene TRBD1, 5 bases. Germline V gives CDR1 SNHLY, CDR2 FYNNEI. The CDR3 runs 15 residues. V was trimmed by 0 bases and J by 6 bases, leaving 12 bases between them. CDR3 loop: CASSEAGHLVQPQHF. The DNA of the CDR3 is TGTGCCAGCAGTGAAGCGGGGCATCTCGTTCAGCCCCAGCATTTT. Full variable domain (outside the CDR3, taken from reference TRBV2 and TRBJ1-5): EPEVTQTPSHQVTQMGQEVILRCVPISNHLYFYWYRQILGQKVEFLVSFYNNEISEKSEIFDDQFSVERPDGSNFTLKIRSTKLEDSAMYFCASSEAGHLVQPQHFGDGTRLSIL.

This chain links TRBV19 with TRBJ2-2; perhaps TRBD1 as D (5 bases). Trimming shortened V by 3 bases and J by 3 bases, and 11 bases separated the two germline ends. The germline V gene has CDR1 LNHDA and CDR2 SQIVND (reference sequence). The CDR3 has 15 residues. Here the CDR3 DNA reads TGTGCCAGTAGTATTTGGTCAGGGCACACCGGGGAGCTGTTTTTT. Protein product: CASSIWSGHTGELFF. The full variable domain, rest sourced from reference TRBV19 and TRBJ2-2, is DGGITQSPKYLFRKEGQNVTLSCEQNLNHDAMYWYRQDPGQGLRLIYYSQIVNDFQKGDIAEGYSVSREKKESFPLTVTSAQKNPTAFYLCASSIWSGHTGELFFGEGSRLTVL.

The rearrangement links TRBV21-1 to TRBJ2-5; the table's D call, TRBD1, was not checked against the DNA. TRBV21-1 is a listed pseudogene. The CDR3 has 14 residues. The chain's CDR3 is CASSDRTGTETQYF. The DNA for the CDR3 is TGTGCCAGCAGCGACCGGACAGGGACGGAGACCCAGTACTTC.

The CDR3 protein is CASNRGTSGKGMYEQYF. The DNA for the CDR3 is TGTGCCAGCAACCGGGGCACTAGCGGGAAGGGTATGTACGAGCAGTACTTC. The chain is built from TRBV14 and TRBJ2-7; 10 nucleotides match TRBD2. The J segment lost 4 bases and the V segment lost 7 bases, leaving 16 bases of the junction unmatched. The CDR3 extends over 17 amino acids. Germline loops: CDR1 SGHDN, CDR2 FVKESK. Based on the CDR3 plus reference TRBV14 and TRBJ2-7, the full variable domain is EAGVTQFPSHSVIEKGQTVTLRCDPISGHDNLYWYRRVMGKEIKFLLHFVKESKQDESGMPNNRFLAERTGGTYSTLKVQPAELEDSGVYFCASNRGTSGKGMYEQYFGPGTRLTVT.

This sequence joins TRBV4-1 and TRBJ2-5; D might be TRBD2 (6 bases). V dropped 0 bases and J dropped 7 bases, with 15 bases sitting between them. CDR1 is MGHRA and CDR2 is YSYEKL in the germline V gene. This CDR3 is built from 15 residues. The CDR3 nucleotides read TGCGCCAGCAGCCAAGAACAAACCGGGAGCCGGACCCAGTACTTC. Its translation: CASSQEQTGSRTQYF.

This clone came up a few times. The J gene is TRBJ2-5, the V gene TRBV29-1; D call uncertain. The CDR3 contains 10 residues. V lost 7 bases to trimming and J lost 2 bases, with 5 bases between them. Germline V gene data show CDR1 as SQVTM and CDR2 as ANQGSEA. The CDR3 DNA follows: TGCAGCGCGGTACAAGAGACCCAGTACTTC. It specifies CSAVQETQYF.

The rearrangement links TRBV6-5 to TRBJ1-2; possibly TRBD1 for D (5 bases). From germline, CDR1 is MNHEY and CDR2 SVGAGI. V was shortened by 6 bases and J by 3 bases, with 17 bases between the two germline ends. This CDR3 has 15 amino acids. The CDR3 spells CASSQGQRKDYGYTF. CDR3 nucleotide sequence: TGTGCCAGCAGCCAAGGACAAAGAAAAGACTATGGCTACACCTTC.

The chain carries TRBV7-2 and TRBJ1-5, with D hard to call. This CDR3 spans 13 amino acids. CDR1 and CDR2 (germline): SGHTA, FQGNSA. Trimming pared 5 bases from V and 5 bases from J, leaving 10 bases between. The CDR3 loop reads CASSRATHQPQHF. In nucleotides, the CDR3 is TGTGCCAGCAGCCGCGCTACCCATCAGCCCCAGCATTTT.

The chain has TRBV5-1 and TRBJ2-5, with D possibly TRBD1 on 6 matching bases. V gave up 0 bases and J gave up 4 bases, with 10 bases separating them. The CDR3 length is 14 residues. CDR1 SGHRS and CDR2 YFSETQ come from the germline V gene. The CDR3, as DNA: TGCGCCAGCAGCTTGGCAGGGGCCGGAGAGACCCAGTACTTC. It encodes CASSLAGAGETQYF.

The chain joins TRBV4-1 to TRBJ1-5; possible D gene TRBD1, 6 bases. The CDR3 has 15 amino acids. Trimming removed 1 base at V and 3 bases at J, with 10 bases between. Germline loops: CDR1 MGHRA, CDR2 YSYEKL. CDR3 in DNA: TGCGCCAGCAGCCAAGTGACAGGCCCCAATCAGCCCCAGCATTTT. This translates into CASSQVTGPNQPQHF.

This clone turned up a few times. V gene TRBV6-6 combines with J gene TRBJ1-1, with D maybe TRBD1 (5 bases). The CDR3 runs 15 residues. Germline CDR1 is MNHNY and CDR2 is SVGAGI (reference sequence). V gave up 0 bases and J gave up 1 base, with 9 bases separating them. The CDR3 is CASSYSAGKNTEAFF. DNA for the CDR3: TGTGCCAGCAGTTACTCGGCAGGGAAGAACACTGAAGCTTTCTTT.

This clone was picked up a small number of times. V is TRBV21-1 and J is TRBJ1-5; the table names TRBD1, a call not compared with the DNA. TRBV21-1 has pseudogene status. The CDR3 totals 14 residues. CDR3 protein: CASSMDREHQPQHF. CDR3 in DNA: TGTGCCAGCAGCATGGACAGGGAGCATCAGCCCCAGCATTTT.